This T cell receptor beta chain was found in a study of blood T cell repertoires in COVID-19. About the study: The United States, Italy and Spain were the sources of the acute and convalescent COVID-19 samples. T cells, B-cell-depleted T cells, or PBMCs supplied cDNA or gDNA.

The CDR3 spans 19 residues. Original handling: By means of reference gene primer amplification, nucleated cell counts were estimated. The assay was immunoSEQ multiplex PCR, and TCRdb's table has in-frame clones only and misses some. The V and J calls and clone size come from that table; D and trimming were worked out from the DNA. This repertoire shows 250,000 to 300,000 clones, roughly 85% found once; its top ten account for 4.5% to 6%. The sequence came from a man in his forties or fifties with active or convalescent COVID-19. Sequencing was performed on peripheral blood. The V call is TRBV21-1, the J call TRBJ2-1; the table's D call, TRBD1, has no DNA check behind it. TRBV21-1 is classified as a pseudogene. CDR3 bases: TGTGCCAGCAGCTACCGGGACAGGGCAACTATAAGCTCCTACAATGAGCAGTTCTTC. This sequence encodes CASSYRDRATISSYNEQFF.